The source of this T cell receptor beta chain is a study of blood T cell repertoires in COVID-19 (dated by TCRdb to about 2020). The study in broad terms: Samples from collaborators originated in the United States, Italy and Spain and spanned both the acute and convalescent phases of COVID-19. The material from the prospective study consisted of cDNA or gDNA derived from T cells, B-cell-depleted T cells, or PBMCs. Deeply sampled blood TCRbeta repertoires from subjects exposed to, actively infected with, or recovered from COVID-19 were included in the dataset. The repertoires were released in a freely available public database intended as a resource for research on the immune response to SARS-CoV-2. The samples were drawn from the first 160 participants of the ongoing ImmuneRACE study and from some 1,300 subjects provided by 6 global collaborators. Sample metadata almost always included a de-identified subject ID, COVID-19 status, age in years and sex. HLA class I and class II types, where available, came from metadata supplied by the sample provider rather than from assay-based typing. Results and caveats for the whole study, not just this receptor: The quantity of clinical and demographic metadata differed by source and by participant and was supplied without curation.

TCRbeta CDR3 regions were amplified from genomic DNA using the immunoSEQ Assay, a bias-controlled multiplex PCR. In the paper's pipeline: The number of nucleated cells in each sample was estimated by amplification of reference gene primers within the assay. To quantify the absolute abundance of each unique TCRbeta CDR3 rearrangement, sequence reads were collapsed and filtered. For each sample, productive Simpson clonality was calculated by taking the square root of Simpson's diversity index across productive rearrangements. TCRdb's version of the immuneACCESS table is confined to in-frame rearrangements and falls short of the full clone set. An unresolved V gene accounts for under half of the shortfall where checked; the remainder is of unknown origin. Clone size and V and J calls were adopted from that table, with D and trimming inferred from the DNA. Within this sample are 430,000 or so clones, with around nine tenths of them counted one time only. Jointly, the top ten make up about 1.5% of the sample.

In the prospective study, participants were about 18 to 95 years old, resided in fewer than 25 geographic areas of the United States, and were enrolled through a virtual design. To assign participants to cohorts, the prospective study relied on clinical history that participants themselves reported in a screening survey and a study questionnaire. Exposed participants were defined as having been in contact with someone with a PCR-confirmed or clinician-diagnosed COVID-19 case within 2 weeks of study entry. Each participant in the prospective study had whole blood, serum and a nasopharyngeal or oropharyngeal swab collected by mobile phlebotomists. Participants in the prospective study had the option to provide additional blood draws and questionnaires over a roughly two-month period. Before DNA extraction, blood samples from the prospective study were shipped at room temperature or frozen. Regarding this clone: Its antigen remains undetermined. Base qualities were left out, and no much larger clone turns up one base away.

From the germline V gene (reference sequence), CDR1 is MNHNY and CDR2 is SVGAGI. The CDR3 contains 15 residues, cysteine and phenylalanine counted. Only the CDR3 portion is preserved as DNA: 45 bases, with reading frame beginning at the first base. Unmatched junction bases come to 2, with V trimmed by 6 bases and J by 0 bases. The sequencing sample was made of PBMCs or T cells enriched from blood (not recorded which). The chain employs TRBV6-6 and TRBJ2-2, with 9 junctional bases fitting TRBD2. The receptor was isolated from a woman under 30 who had been exposed to COVID-19. The nucleotide sequence reads as follows: TGTGCCAGCAGCAGACTAGCGGCGAACACCGGGGAGCTGTTTTTT. This codes for CASSRLAANTGELFF.